Below are 21 T cell receptor beta chains sequenced from a single sample in a study of T cell changes during pregnancy in multiple sclerosis (dated by TCRdb to the late 2010s). Libraries were constructed by the immunoSEQ multiplex PCR assay. TCRdb stores this immuneACCESS table with in-frame sequences only. Part of the clones is absent; in the studies checked, under half of the shortfall reflects unresolved V genes, and no reason is known for the rest. The sample records 43,000 or so clones, around 90% of which are singletons. Roughly 2% of the sample comes from the top ten. The specimen comprised peripheral blood, sampled in the first trimester of pregnancy. The receptors were gathered from a female donor with multiple sclerosis, enrolled in a pregnancy study.

A note on this clone: Other nucleotide sequences in the sample specify the same CDR3. The chain carries TRBV7-9 and TRBJ2-1; 9 nucleotides agree with TRBD2. CDR3 length: 15 residues. Trimming removed 2 bases from V and 4 bases from J; junction bases left unmatched: 3. CDR1 is SEHNR and CDR2 is FQNEAQ in the germline V gene (reference sequence). The CDR3 loop reads CASSLLAGGYNEQFF. CDR3 bases: TGTGCCAGCAGCTTACTGGCGGGGGGGTACAATGAGCAGTTCTTC. The full variable domain, rest sourced from reference TRBV7-9 and TRBJ2-1, is DTGVSQNPRHKITKRGQNVTFRCDPISEHNRLYWYRQTLGQGPEFLTYFQNEAQLEKSRLLSDRFSAERPKGSFSTLEIQRTEQGDSAMYLCASSLLAGGYNEQFFGPGTRLTVL.

This clone was seen a single time. The V call is TRBV13, the J call TRBJ2-7; D ambiguous. Trimming cost V 3 bases and J 5 bases, with 17 bases left between them. The CDR3 sequence is 15 residues long. Looked up from germline, CDR1 is PRHDT and CDR2 is FYEKMQ (reference sequence). The CDR3 loop reads CASSFPSETAHEQYF. The CDR3 nucleotides are TGTGCCAGCAGCTTTCCATCGGAGACGGCCCACGAGCAGTACTTC.

The V gene is TRBV6-5, the J gene TRBJ2-5; the match to TRBD1 covers 7 bases. The germline gives CDR1 MNHEY, CDR2 SVGAGI. The CDR3 covers 14 residues. Unmatched junction bases numbered 11, after V lost 0 bases and J lost 13 bases. CDR3 DNA: TGTGCCAGCAGTTACTCGATAGGGGGCGCCCCTTGGTACTTC. It encodes CASSYSIGGAPWYF.

This clone was seen only once. The chain has TRBV29-1 and TRBJ1-1; TRBD1 agrees at 7 bases. In germline, CDR1 is SQVTM, CDR2 ANQGSEA. This CDR3 has 13 residues. Trimming removed 7 bases from V and 2 bases from J; junction bases left unmatched: 7. CDR3 nucleotide sequence: TGCAGCGCCACGGGACAGCAAAACACTGAAGCTTTCTTT. It yields the protein CSATGQQNTEAFF.

This clone was counted at least ten times. The chain is built from TRBV6-1 and TRBJ2-2, with 7 nucleotides matching TRBD2. Germline V gives CDR1 MNHNS, CDR2 SASEGT. V was clipped by 5 bases and J by 6 bases; unmatched bases: 6. The CDR3 is 14 residues long. CDR3 sequence reads: CASSSGLDAGELFF. The CDR3 bases are TGTGCCAGCAGTTCAGGACTAGATGCCGGGGAGCTGTTTTTT.

This chain joins TRBV9 and TRBJ1-1; a possible D gene is TRBD1 (5 bases). The germline V and J ends were trimmed by 2 bases and 6 bases, with 14 bases remaining between them. CDR1 and CDR2 (germline): SGDLS, YYNGEE. The CDR3 runs to 14 residues. CDR3 DNA: TGTGCCAGCAGCGTCGCCGCAGGGTTCTCTGAAGCTTTCTTT. Translated, it gives CASSVAAGFSEAFF.

In this sample, this clone turned up once. J is TRBJ2-1 and V is TRBV23-1; 12 bases line up with TRBD1. TRBV23-1 falls under the ORF class, with uncertain function. Unmatched junction bases numbered 4, after V lost 0 bases and J lost 10 bases. The CDR3 extends over 15 amino acids. The CDR3 here is CASSQSRDRGQEQFF. In DNA, the CDR3 is TGCGCCAGCAGTCAATCCCGGGACAGGGGGCAGGAGCAGTTCTTC.

This clone was found a few times. This rearrangement joins TRBV6-1 to TRBJ2-2; 9 bases map to TRBD1. The V segment lost 1 base and the J segment 7 bases; nucleotides outside the gene matches: 7. The CDR3 covers 16 residues. In germline, CDR1 is MNHNS, CDR2 SASEGT. The CDR3 DNA reads as TGTGCCAGCAGTGAAGAAGAGGGGACAGGGAGCGGGGAGCTGTTTTTT. Protein sequence: CASSEEEGTGSGELFF.

This sequence joins TRBV18 and TRBJ1-1; perhaps TRBD1 as D (5 bases). The CDR3 length is 14 residues. Germline V CDR1 and CDR2: KGHSH, LQKENI. Trimming left V 2 bases short and J 4 bases short, with 11 bases between. DNA for the CDR3: TGTGCCAGCTCACCAAACAGGCCAAGCACTGAAGCTTTCTTT. It translates to CASSPNRPSTEAFF.

This rearrangement joins TRBV7-3 to TRBJ1-1; 8 bases fit TRBD1. V gave up 5 bases and J gave up 4 bases; unmatched junction bases: 3. Germline CDR1 is SGHTA and CDR2 is FQGTGA. This CDR3 has 13 residues. CDR3 residues: CASSMTGATEAFF. Here the CDR3 DNA reads TGTGCCAGCAGCATGACAGGGGCCACTGAAGCTTTCTTT.

The J gene is TRBJ2-7, the V gene TRBV6-5; possible D gene TRBD1, 6 bases. Trimming took 5 bases from V and 0 from J, leaving 14 bases between them. Germline V gene sequence: CDR1 MNHEY, CDR2 SVGAGI. The CDR3 totals 15 residues. The CDR3 nucleotides are TGTGCCAGCAGTACCCCCGGACAGTCCTCCTACGAGCAGTACTTC. It codes for CASSTPGQSSYEQYF.

The chain carries TRBV4-1 and TRBJ1-5; 8 positions match TRBD1. J gave up 8 bases and V 4 bases, and 4 bases lay outside the gene matches. Per germline, CDR1 MGHRA and CDR2 YSYEKL. The CDR3 is made up of 13 amino acids. The CDR3 DNA reads TGCGCCAGCAGCCGGACAGGGTGGGAGCCCCAGCATTTT. Encoded protein: CASSRTGWEPQHF.

The chain carries TRBV6-1 and TRBJ1-2; TRBD1 is a possible D gene (5 bases). From germline, CDR1 is MNHNS and CDR2 SASEGT. The CDR3 loop spans 14 amino acids. V dropped 10 bases and J dropped 0 bases, with 15 bases sitting between them. The CDR3 loop reads CAIKPTDSNYGYTF. The CDR3 DNA reads TGTGCCATCAAGCCGACAGATTCTAACTATGGCTACACCTTC.

This chain uses TRBV5-4 with TRBJ1-4; perhaps TRBD1 as D (6 bases). This CDR3 has 14 amino acids. The V end lost 4 bases, the J end lost 4 bases, and 11 bases lay between the germline ends. Germline V gives CDR1 SGHNT, CDR2 YYREEE (reference sequence). The CDR3 DNA reads TGTGCCAGCAGCACTATGGACAGTAATGAAAAACTGTTTTTT. Translation: CASSTMDSNEKLFF.

The chain uses TRBV10-1 and TRBJ2-3; tentative D call: TRBD2 (6 bases). V was cut by 2 bases and J by 2 bases, with 8 bases left in between. The CDR3 is 14 residues long. CDR1 and CDR2 (germline): WNHNN, SYGVQD (reference sequence). The CDR3: CASSEAGITDTQYF. The CDR3, as DNA: TGCGCCAGCAGTGAGGCGGGGATCACAGATACGCAGTATTTT.

The chain carries TRBV11-3 and TRBJ2-2, with D tentatively TRBD1 (7 bases). CDR1 SGHNT and CDR2 YENEEA come from the germline V gene. V was cut by 3 bases and J by 7 bases, with 18 bases left in between. This CDR3 has 16 amino acids. The CDR3 reads CASSFRQGGLGGELFF. For the CDR3, the DNA is TGTGCCAGCAGCTTCCGACAGGGAGGTCTGGGCGGGGAGCTGTTTTTT.

Only one count was recorded for this clone. V usage is TRBV30 and J usage is TRBJ1-1, with 7 nucleotides matching TRBD1. Germline assignment: CDR1 GTSNPN and CDR2 SVGIG (reference sequence). The CDR3 has 16 amino acids. V shed 2 bases, J shed 0 bases, and the junction held 9 bases outside the gene matches. The CDR3 bases are TGTGCCTGGAGTAACCGGGACAGAAGCATGAACACTGAAGCTTTCTTT. Translating gives CAWSNRDRSMNTEAFF.

The rearrangement links TRBV27 to TRBJ2-7; TRBD1 matches at 9 bases. Germline V CDR1 and CDR2: MNHEY, SMNVEV (reference sequence). Trimming removed 3 bases from V and 3 bases from J; junction bases left unmatched: 6. This CDR3 region has 15 residues. The CDR3 DNA follows: TGTGCCAGCAGTTTTGGACAGGGGAGCTTCTACGAGCAGTACTTC. Translating it yields CASSFGQGSFYEQYF.

This rearrangement joins TRBV2 to TRBJ2-3; a weak D match, TRBD2 (5 bases). This CDR3 region has 11 residues. The V and J ends lost 11 bases and 4 bases respectively, with 10 bases between them. The V gene's germline CDR1 is SNHLY and CDR2 FYNNEI. Here the CDR3 reads CALQAADTQYF. In DNA form, the CDR3 reads TGTGCCCTACAAGCGGCAGATACGCAGTATTTT.

A single count supports this clone. This chain connects TRBV7-2 to TRBJ2-7, with TRBD1 matching over 7 bases. V lost 2 bases, J lost 6 bases, and 4 bases stayed unmatched. The CDR3 spans 13 residues. Germline V gene sequence: CDR1 SGHTA, CDR2 FQGNSA. CDR3 loop: CASSLLTGVEQYF. The CDR3 region has the DNA TGTGCCAGCAGCTTATTAACAGGGGTCGAGCAGTACTTC.

This chain connects TRBV7-3 to TRBJ2-3; 12 bases are shared with TRBD2. CDR3 length: 15 amino acids. Germline-derived CDR1 and CDR2 are SGHTA and FQGTGA. Trimming at V came to 5 bases and at J to 5 bases, leaving 5 bases not matched to a gene. For the CDR3, the DNA is TGTGCCAGCAGCCTGGGGACTAGCGGGCAAGATACGCAGTATTTT. Amino acids: CASSLGTSGQDTQYF. Together with reference TRBV7-3 and TRBJ2-3, the CDR3 gives the full variable domain: GAGVSQTPSNKVTEKGKYVELRCDPISGHTALYWYRQSLGQGPEFLIYFQGTGAADDSGLPNDRFFAVRPEGSVSTLKIQRTERGDSAVYLCASSLGTSGQDTQYFGPGTRLTVL.